The 27 T cell receptor beta chains listed next were all sequenced from one sample in a study of blood T cell repertoires in COVID-19. The data were produced by immunoSEQ multiplex PCR, yet TCRdb's version contains in-frame clones alone and is incomplete. The profile shows about 250,000 clones, around 85% of them singletons. The sequenced material came from peripheral blood. The receptors shown here come from a man at least 80 years old with acute or convalescent COVID-19.

The genes are TRBV3-1 (or the pseudogene TRBV3-2) and TRBJ2-5; D is ambiguous. The V end was cut by 8 bases, the J end by 2 bases, with 15 bases between. This CDR3 has 14 amino acids. Germline V gene sequence: CDR1 LGHDT, CDR2 YNNKEL (reference sequence). CDR3 protein: CASGETISQETQYF. The CDR3 region has the DNA TGTGCCAGCGGAGAGACCATTAGTCAAGAGACCCAGTACTTC.

This clone is a singleton in its sample. CDR3 bases: TGTGCCAGCAGCCAAGAGGGACACTTCACAGATACGCAGTATTTT. It codes for CASSQEGHFTDTQYF. The chain uses TRBV3-1 (or the pseudogene TRBV3-2) and TRBJ2-3, with D possibly TRBD1 on 6 matching bases. The CDR3 extends over 15 amino acids. Germline lookup yields CDR1 LGHDT and CDR2 YNNKEL (reference sequence). Trimming cost V 0 bases and J 2 bases, with 9 bases left between them.

The chain joins TRBV9 to TRBJ2-7; perhaps TRBD1 as D (6 bases). This CDR3 is 15 amino acids long. The ends were cut back, 0 bases at V and 0 bases at J, with 10 bases in the middle. Germline assignment: CDR1 SGDLS and CDR2 YYNGEE. CDR3 residues: CASSVEGRGSYEQYF. The CDR3 DNA reads as TGTGCCAGCAGCGTAGAGGGCAGGGGCTCCTACGAGCAGTACTTC.

This chain uses TRBV5-4 with TRBJ2-1, with 13 nucleotides matching TRBD2. The V gene end was trimmed by 5 bases and the J gene end by 0 bases; junction bases not matched to a gene: 2. The CDR3 spans 16 residues. The germline CDR1 and CDR2 sequences are SGHNT and YYREEE (reference sequence). The CDR3 protein is CASRLAGGSSYNEQFF. The CDR3 DNA reads TGTGCCAGCAGACTAGCGGGAGGGAGCTCCTACAATGAGCAGTTCTTC.

The chain couples TRBV25-1 to TRBJ1-2; 8 nucleotides line up with TRBD1. The CDR3 covers 14 residues. Trimming took 4 bases from V and 4 from J; bases not matched to a gene: 5. Germline V gives CDR1 MGHDK, CDR2 SYGVNS. The chain's CDR3 is CASSGWTGTYGYTF. Written as DNA, the CDR3 is TGTGCCAGCAGTGGATGGACAGGGACCTATGGCTACACCTTC.

The chain combines TRBV7-9 with TRBJ2-3; D may be TRBD2 (5 bases). The CDR3 is made up of 14 amino acids. Deletions cut 1 base from V and 6 bases from J, with 11 bases between. Germline CDR1 and CDR2: SEHNR and FQNEAQ (reference sequence). The CDR3 coding sequence is TGTGCCAGCAGCTTAGAGGACTCCCGGGATACGCAGTATTTT. This encodes CASSLEDSRDTQYF.

This clone was seen only a few times. The rearrangement joins TRBV19 to TRBJ2-1; D is perhaps TRBD1 (6 bases). The CDR3 sequence is 13 residues long. CDR1 is LNHDA, CDR2 SQIVND, per germline (reference sequence). The V end was cut by 6 bases, the J end by 3 bases, with 9 bases between. DNA of the CDR3: TGTGCCAGTAGGGAACAGGGCTACAATGAGCAGTTCTTC. As protein: CASREQGYNEQFF.

The J gene is TRBJ2-1, the V gene TRBV2, with 12 positions matching TRBD1. The CDR3 runs to 14 residues. After removal of 6 bases from V and 15 bases from J, the junction contained 12 bases not matched to a gene. Germline-derived CDR1 and CDR2 are SNHLY and FYNNEI. The CDR3 here is CASRSPGTGGAWFF. CDR3 nucleotides: TGTGCCAGCAGAAGTCCCGGGACAGGGGGCGCGTGGTTCTTC.

The V and J genes are TRBV29-1 and TRBJ2-7, with 12 nucleotides matching TRBD2. CDR1 and CDR2 (germline): SQVTM, ANQGSEA. The CDR3 consists of 15 residues. V trimming: 3 bases; J trimming: 2 bases; junction bases outside the gene matches: 5. The CDR3 here is CSVESSGGAPYEQYF. The CDR3, as DNA: TGCAGCGTTGAGTCTAGCGGGGGGGCTCCCTACGAGCAGTACTTC.

The genes are TRBV24-1 and TRBJ1-4; tentative D call: TRBD1 (6 bases). The V end was cut by 7 bases, the J end by 0 bases, with 14 bases between. Germline CDR1 is KGHDR and CDR2 is SFDVKD. This CDR3 spans 16 amino acids. In DNA form, the CDR3 reads TGTGCCACCAGCCCGACAGGAGAAGCAACTAATGAAAAACTGTTTTTT. Amino acids: CATSPTGEATNEKLFF.

This sequence joins TRBV10-2 and TRBJ1-2; a possible D gene is TRBD1 (5 bases). Germline values: CDR1 WSHSY, CDR2 SAAADI. The ends were cut back, 8 bases at V and 5 bases at J, with 18 bases in the middle. CDR3 length: 14 residues. Here the CDR3 reads CASREGPGVYGYTF. The CDR3 nucleotides read TGCGCCAGCCGGGAGGGACCAGGAGTATATGGCTACACCTTC.

This chain connects TRBV4-1 to TRBJ2-5, with a tentative D call TRBD2 (6 bases). Germline CDR1 reads MGHRA; CDR2 reads YSYEKL. This CDR3 has 17 residues. V dropped 3 bases and J dropped 2 bases, with 19 bases sitting between them. The CDR3 loop is CASSHSLRGTSQETQYF. CDR3 DNA sequence: TGCGCCAGCAGCCATTCCCTTCGCGGGACGAGTCAAGAGACCCAGTACTTC.

This clone appeared a single time. The chain recombines TRBV12-3 or TRBV12-4 with TRBJ2-5; D possibly corresponds to TRBD1 (6 bases). V was shortened by 4 bases and J by 5 bases, with 11 bases between the two germline ends. This CDR3 has 13 residues. The CDR3 coding sequence is TGTGCCAGCAGTTCCTGGGGGCAGGAGACCCAGTACTTC. Protein product: CASSSWGQETQYF.

The chain combines TRBV10-3 with TRBJ1-5, with D perhaps TRBD1 (6 bases). V lost 2 bases, J lost 5 bases, and 10 bases lay in between. The CDR3 has 14 amino acids. Germline-derived CDR1 and CDR2 are ENHRY and SYGVKD. In nucleotides, the CDR3 is TGTGCCATCAGTGAGAGACAGGAACATCAGCCCCAGCATTTT. As protein: CAISERQEHQPQHF.

The genes are TRBV11-3 and TRBJ1-1; D not resolved. V shed 5 bases and J shed 1 base, with 11 bases lying between them. This CDR3 region has 14 residues. Germline V gives CDR1 SGHNT, CDR2 YENEEA. The CDR3 coding sequence is TGTGCCAGCAGCCCGGACGGAGGGAACACTGAAGCTTTCTTT. Translated, it gives CASSPDGGNTEAFF. Full variable domain (remainder filled in from reference TRBV11-3 and TRBJ1-1): EAGVVQSPRYKIIEKKQPVAFWCNPISGHNTLYWYLQNLGQGPELLIRYENEEAVDDSQLPKDRFSAERLKGVDSTLKIQPAELGDSAVYLCASSPDGGNTEAFFGQGTRLTVV.

The J gene is TRBJ1-5, the V gene TRBV28; D might be TRBD1 (6 bases). The V and J ends lost 6 bases and 1 base respectively, with 16 bases between them. The CDR3 runs to 16 residues. Germline loops: CDR1 MDHEN, CDR2 SYDVKM. The CDR3 DNA reads TGTGCCAGCAGACCTCAGGGGCTACTAAGCAATCAGCCCCAGCATTTT. Its translation is CASRPQGLLSNQPQHF.

The chain combines TRBV6-5 with TRBJ1-1; 7 bases agree with TRBD1. V was clipped by 0 bases and J by 2 bases; unmatched bases: 3. Germline CDR1 and CDR2: MNHEY and SVGAGI. This CDR3 is 15 amino acids long. This CDR3 reads CASSYSRQGNTEAFF. The CDR3 bases are TGTGCCAGCAGTTACTCCCGACAGGGTAACACTGAAGCTTTCTTT.

The chain uses TRBV10-3 and TRBJ1-2; the D gene is possibly TRBD1 (6 bases). V lost 2 bases, J lost 5 bases, and 12 bases lay in between. The CDR3 runs 14 residues. Germline V gene lookup returns CDR1 ENHRY and CDR2 SYGVKD. CDR3 sequence (DNA): TGTGCCATCAGTGAGAGGGACAAAATTTATGGCTACACCTTC. Translated, it gives CAISERDKIYGYTF.

The V and J genes are TRBV7-2 and TRBJ2-5; 10 bases line up with TRBD2. After removal of 3 bases from V and 2 bases from J, the junction contained 6 bases not matched to a gene. The V gene's germline CDR1 is SGHTA and CDR2 FQGNSA. This CDR3 is built from 16 residues. CDR3 coding DNA: TGTGCCAGCAGCTTTGCTAGCGGGAGTAGGCAAGAGACCCAGTACTTC. It encodes CASSFASGSRQETQYF. Complete variable domain (other parts from reference TRBV7-2 and TRBJ2-5): GAGVSQSPSNKVTEKGKDVELRCDPISGHTALYWYRQSLGQGLEFLIYFQGNSAPDKSGLPSDRFSAERTGGSVSTLTIQRTQQEDSAVYLCASSFASGSRQETQYFGPGTRLLVL.

This sequence joins TRBV5-6 and TRBJ2-7, with TRBD1 identical over 7 bases. Per the germline V gene, CDR1 is SGHDT and CDR2 is YYEEEE. V was clipped by 0 bases and J by 3 bases; unmatched bases: 6. The CDR3 runs to 15 residues. The CDR3 loop reads CASSLVMTGNYEQYF. The CDR3 DNA reads TGTGCCAGCAGCTTGGTCATGACAGGGAACTACGAGCAGTACTTC.

CDR3 bases: TGTGCCAGCAGTTCCCACAGGGGGGAACCTACGCCGAAGCAGTACTTC. It yields the protein CASSSHRGEPTPKQYF. J is TRBJ2-7 and V is TRBV28, with 8 bases matching TRBD1. The CDR3 covers 16 residues. Germline V gene lookup returns CDR1 MDHEN and CDR2 SYDVKM. J was trimmed by 8 bases and V by 4 bases; bases with no gene match: 16.

This clone was counted only a few times. The chain uses TRBV28 and TRBJ1-3, with 8 bases identical to TRBD1. The CDR3 has 15 residues. Germline CDR1 MDHEN, CDR2 SYDVKM. With 2 bases clipped from V and 4 bases from J, the junction kept 4 bases outside the gene matches. The CDR3 loop is CASSLRTGRGNTIYF. The CDR3 DNA follows: TGTGCCAGCAGTTTAAGGACAGGGCGCGGAAACACCATATATTTT.

The chain is built from TRBV18 and TRBJ1-2, with 7 nucleotides matching TRBD1. Germline trimming cut 0 bases from V and 5 bases from J; bases unmatched to any gene: 12. Germline CDR1 and CDR2: KGHSH and LQKENI. The CDR3 consists of 17 residues. CDR3 sequence reads: CASSPPLDRLIQYGYTF. CDR3 nucleotide sequence: TGTGCCAGCTCACCACCCCTGGACAGGTTGATCCAGTATGGCTACACCTTC.

The rearrangement uses TRBV19 and TRBJ2-1, with TRBD1 identical over 8 bases. CDR3 size: 14 residues. After removal of 7 bases from V and 9 bases from J, the junction contained 11 bases not matched to a gene. In germline, CDR1 is LNHDA, CDR2 SQIVND (reference sequence). CDR3 amino acids: CASTERQGLSEQFF. CDR3 DNA: TGTGCCAGTACTGAACGACAGGGGTTAAGTGAGCAGTTCTTC.

The chain uses TRBV5-1 and TRBJ2-5, with 7 bases lining up with TRBD2. The CDR3 covers 15 residues. Germline CDR1 and CDR2: SGHRS and YFSETQ. Unmatched junction bases numbered 6, after V lost 0 bases and J lost 4 bases. The CDR3 sequence: CASSLGRGGAETQYF. CDR3 sequence (DNA): TGCGCCAGCAGCTTGGGTCGGGGAGGGGCAGAGACCCAGTACTTC.

CDR3: CASSSTGSNSPLHF. The DNA for the CDR3 is TGTGCCAGTAGTAGTACAGGGAGTAATTCACCCCTCCACTTT. The rearrangement links TRBV19 to TRBJ1-6, with D maybe TRBD1 (6 bases). Germline CDR1 reads LNHDA; CDR2 reads SQIVND (reference sequence). The CDR3 totals 14 residues. The V end was cut by 4 bases, the J end by 6 bases, with 10 bases between.

This clone was counted once. The rearrangement uses TRBV27 and TRBJ1-4, with TRBD1 identical over 7 bases. The germline V gene has CDR1 MNHEY and CDR2 SMNVEV (reference sequence). The CDR3 runs 14 residues. J was trimmed by 2 bases and V by 6 bases; bases with no gene match: 3. The CDR3 DNA follows: TGTGCCAGCAGACTGGACAGGACTAATGAAAAACTGTTTTTT. Translation: CASRLDRTNEKLFF. Supplemented by reference TRBV27 and TRBJ1-4, the full variable domain reads EAQVTQNPRYLITVTGKKLTVTCSQNMNHEYMSWYRQDPGLGLRQIYYSMNVEVTDKGDVPEGYKVSRKEKRNFPLILESPSPNQTSLYFCASRLDRTNEKLFFGSGTQLSVL.